The 6 T cell receptor beta chains below were found in one sample sequenced in a study of blood T cell repertoires in COVID-19. Sequencing used immunoSEQ multiplex PCR; TCRdb keeps in-frame clones, though not all of them. The table includes about 260,000 clones, roughly 86% detected once. Sequenced input: PBMCs or T cells enriched from blood (not recorded which). The source of these receptors is a woman in her forties or fifties who had recovered from COVID-19.

This chain joins TRBV7-9 and TRBJ1-2; 7 nucleotides line up with TRBD1. Trimming cost V 6 bases and J 2 bases; bases outside gene matches: 9. This CDR3 is 15 amino acids long. From germline, CDR1 is SEHNR and CDR2 FQNEAQ (reference sequence). CDR3 nucleotide sequence: TGTGCCAGCAGGGAACATAGACAGGGCAACTATGGCTACACCTTC. Its translation is CASREHRQGNYGYTF.

This clone was seen a single time. The rearrangement links TRBV29-1 to TRBJ2-1, with TRBD2 matching 11 bases. The CDR3 consists of 12 residues. The J segment lost 9 bases and the V segment lost 7 bases, leaving 5 bases of the junction unmatched. Germline CDR1 reads SQVTM; CDR2 reads ANQGSEA. CDR3 nucleotides: TGCAGCGGAACGGGACTAGCGGTTGAGCAGTTCTTC. Translating gives CSGTGLAVEQFF.

CDR3 region: CASSATTSGSSEQFF. The CDR3 bases are TGTGCCAGCAGCGCTACGACTAGCGGGAGTAGTGAGCAGTTCTTC. The chain recombines TRBV9 with TRBJ2-1, with 12 positions matching TRBD2. This CDR3 region has 15 residues. Trimming took 3 bases from V and 9 from J; bases not matched to a gene: 7. Per the germline V gene, CDR1 is SGDLS and CDR2 is YYNGEE.

This chain links TRBV12-3 or TRBV12-4 with TRBJ2-5; TRBD1 is a possible D gene (5 bases). The CDR3 runs to 12 residues. The V gene lost 4 bases and the J gene lost 5 bases, with 8 bases spanning the gap. The CDR3 is CASSSSGETQYF. The CDR3 bases are TGTGCCAGCAGTTCCTCAGGGGAGACCCAGTACTTC.

V gene TRBV18 combines with J gene TRBJ2-1; perhaps TRBD2 as D (5 bases). The CDR3 sequence is 13 residues long. V was clipped by 4 bases and J by 8 bases, with 12 bases between them. Germline V gene lookup returns CDR1 KGHSH and CDR2 LQKENI. The CDR3: CASSLASIHEQFF. In nucleotides, the CDR3 is TGTGCCAGCTCACTGGCTAGCATCCATGAGCAGTTCTTC.

The V gene is TRBV19, the J gene TRBJ2-5, with 8 bases that match TRBD2. The trim removed 5 bases at V and 5 bases at J, leaving 13 bases unmatched. Germline V gene data show CDR1 as LNHDA and CDR2 as SQIVND (reference sequence). CDR3 length: 16 residues. CDR3 sequence reads: CASSARLAGGGETQYF. CDR3 nucleotide sequence: TGTGCCAGTAGTGCGAGACTAGCTGGCGGGGGGGAGACCCAGTACTTC.